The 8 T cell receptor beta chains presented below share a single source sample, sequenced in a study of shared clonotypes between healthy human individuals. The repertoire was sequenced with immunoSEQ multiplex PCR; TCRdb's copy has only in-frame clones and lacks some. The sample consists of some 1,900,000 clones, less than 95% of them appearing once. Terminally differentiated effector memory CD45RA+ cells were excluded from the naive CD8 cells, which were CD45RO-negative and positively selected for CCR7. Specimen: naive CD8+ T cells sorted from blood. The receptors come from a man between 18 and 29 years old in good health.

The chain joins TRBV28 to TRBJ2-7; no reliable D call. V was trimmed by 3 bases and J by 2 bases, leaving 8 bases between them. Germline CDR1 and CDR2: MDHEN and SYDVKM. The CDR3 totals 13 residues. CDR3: CASSFSTAYEQYF. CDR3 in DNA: TGTGCCAGCAGTTTTAGTACAGCCTACGAGCAGTACTTC.

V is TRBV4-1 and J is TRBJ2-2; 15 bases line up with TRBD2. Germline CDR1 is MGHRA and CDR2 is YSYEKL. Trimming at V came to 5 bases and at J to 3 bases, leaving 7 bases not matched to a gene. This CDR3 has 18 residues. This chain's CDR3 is CASSSRTSGRADTGELFF. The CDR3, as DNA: TGCGCCAGCAGCTCACGGACTAGCGGGAGGGCCGACACCGGGGAGCTGTTTTTT.

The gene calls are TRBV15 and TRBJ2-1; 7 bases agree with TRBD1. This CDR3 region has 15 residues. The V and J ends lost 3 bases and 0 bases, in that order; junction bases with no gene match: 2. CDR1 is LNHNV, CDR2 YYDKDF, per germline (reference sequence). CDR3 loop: CATSSGTASYNEQFF. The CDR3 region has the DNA TGTGCCACCAGCAGTGGGACAGCCTCCTACAATGAGCAGTTCTTC.

This CDR3 is CASSGTEYQPQHF. CDR3 sequence (DNA): TGTGCCAGCTCGGGGACAGAGTATCAGCCCCAGCATTTT. V and J are TRBV6-1 and TRBJ1-5, with 7 bases identical to TRBD1. The V gene end was trimmed by 8 bases and the J gene end by 5 bases; junction bases not matched to a gene: 6. The CDR3 totals 13 residues. Germline V gene sequence: CDR1 MNHNS, CDR2 SASEGT.

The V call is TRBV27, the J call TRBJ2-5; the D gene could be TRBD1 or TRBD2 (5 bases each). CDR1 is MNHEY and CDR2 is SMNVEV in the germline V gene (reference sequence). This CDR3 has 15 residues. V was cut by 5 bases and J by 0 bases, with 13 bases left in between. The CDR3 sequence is CASSVGTAYQETQYF. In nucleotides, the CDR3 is TGTGCCAGCAGTGTGGGGACCGCGTACCAAGAGACCCAGTACTTC.

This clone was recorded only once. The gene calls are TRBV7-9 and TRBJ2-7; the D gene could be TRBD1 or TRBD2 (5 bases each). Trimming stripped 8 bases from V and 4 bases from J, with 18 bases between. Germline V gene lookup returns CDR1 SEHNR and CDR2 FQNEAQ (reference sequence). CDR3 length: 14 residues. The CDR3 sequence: CASDSGQGLYEQYF. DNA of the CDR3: TGTGCCAGCGATTCGGGGCAGGGATTGTACGAGCAGTACTTC.

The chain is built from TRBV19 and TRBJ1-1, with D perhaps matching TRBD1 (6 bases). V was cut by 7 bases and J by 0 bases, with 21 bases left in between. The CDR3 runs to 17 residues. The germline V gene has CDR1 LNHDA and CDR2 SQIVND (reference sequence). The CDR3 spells CASIPLAAGVMNTEAFF. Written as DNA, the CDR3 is TGTGCCAGTATACCACTGGCGGCAGGGGTTATGAACACTGAAGCTTTCTTT.

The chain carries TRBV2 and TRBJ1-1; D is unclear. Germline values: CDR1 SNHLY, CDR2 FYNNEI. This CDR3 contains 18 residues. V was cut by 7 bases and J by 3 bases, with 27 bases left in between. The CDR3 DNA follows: TGTGCCAGCAAAGACGTCCGGACGGTCCACGTCGTATACACTGAAGCTTTCTTT. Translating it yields CASKDVRTVHVVYTEAFF.